Listed below are T cell receptor beta chains from one sample, sequenced in a study of blood T cells in healthy people across ages. TCRdb ran MiXCR on the 5' RACE reads and lists one entry per CDR3 protein. The table includes approximately 850,000 distinct CDR3 sequences, roughly 60% detected once. The sample comprised blood. The receptors were sampled from a man aged 30-40 years in good health. The CDR3 runs from the conserved cysteine through the conserved F or W. A D gene is named only where the DNA matches it firmly. Clone size is stated in some rows and not others, as once, few, many or a class when expanded.

j_call: TRBJ2-7
v_call: TRBV20-1
d_call: .
clone_size: once
cdr3_aa: CSARLHEQYF
cdr3_nt: TGCAGTGCTAGACTACACGAGCAGTACTTC

j_call: TRBJ2-1
v_call: TRBV4-2
d_call: .
clone_size: .
cdr3_aa: CASSLESTDLLREQFF
cdr3_nt: TGTGCCAGCAGCCTAGAATCGACGGACCTCCTTCGGGAGCAGTTCTTC

j_call: TRBJ2-6
v_call: TRBV27
d_call: .
clone_size: .
cdr3_aa: CASSPTNPSGANVLTF
cdr3_nt: TGTGCCAGCAGTCCGACGAACCCTTCCGGGGCCAACGTCCTGACTTTC

j_call: TRBJ2-7
v_call: TRBV11-3
d_call: TRBD2
clone_size: .
cdr3_aa: CASGRGGSYEQYF
cdr3_nt: TGTGCCAGCGGCCGGGGGGGATCCTACGAGCAGTACTTC

j_call: TRBJ1-3
v_call: TRBV30
d_call: .
clone_size: once
cdr3_aa: CAWSVPSTASGNTIYF
cdr3_nt: TGTGCCTGGAGTGTACCCTCGACAGCCTCTGGAAACACCATATATTTT

j_call: TRBJ1-2
v_call: TRBV30
d_call: .
clone_size: .
cdr3_aa: CAWRNYGGYTF
cdr3_nt: TGTGCCTGGAGGAATTACGGCGGCTACACCTTC

j_call: TRBJ2-4
v_call: TRBV2
d_call: .
clone_size: few
cdr3_aa: CASSEGAGQNIQYF
cdr3_nt: TGTGCCAGCAGTGAGGGCGCAGGCCAAAACATTCAGTACTTC

j_call: TRBJ2-7
v_call: TRBV4-2
d_call: .
clone_size: .
cdr3_aa: CASSQDLVDYEQYF
cdr3_nt: TGTGCCAGCAGCCAAGATCTGGTGGACTACGAGCAGTACTTC

j_call: TRBJ2-1
v_call: TRBV20-1
d_call: .
clone_size: .
cdr3_aa: CSARDPLGGYNEQFF
cdr3_nt: TGCAGTGCTAGAGATCCCCTGGGGGGATACAATGAGCAGTTCTTC

j_call: TRBJ2-7
v_call: TRBV21-1
d_call: .
clone_size: few
cdr3_aa: CASPRYRVIPYEQYF
cdr3_nt: TGTGCCAGCCCCAGGTACAGGGTAATTCCCTACGAGCAGTACTTC

j_call: TRBJ1-3
v_call: TRBV7-9
d_call: .
clone_size: .
cdr3_aa: CASSMGGGNTIYF
cdr3_nt: TGTGCCAGCAGCATGGGAGGGGGAAACACCATATATTTT

j_call: TRBJ2-2
v_call: TRBV4-2
d_call: .
clone_size: .
cdr3_aa: CASSPDLQGYTGELFF
cdr3_nt: TGTGCCAGCAGCCCGGACCTTCAGGGATACACCGGGGAGCTGTTTTTT

j_call: TRBJ1-1
v_call: TRBV6-5
d_call: .
clone_size: few
cdr3_aa: CASSYSSRYTEAFF
cdr3_nt: TGTGCCAGCAGTTACTCATCCCGGTACACTGAAGCTTTCTTT

j_call: TRBJ2-1
v_call: TRBV7-8
d_call: .
clone_size: .
cdr3_aa: CASSLMDSAPNEQFF
cdr3_nt: TGTGCCAGCAGCTTAATGGACAGCGCGCCCAATGAGCAGTTCTTC

j_call: TRBJ2-5
v_call: TRBV12-3/TRBV12-4
d_call: .
clone_size: few
cdr3_aa: CASRPGVWETQYF
cdr3_nt: TGTGCCAGCCGACCTGGGGTTTGGGAGACCCAGTACTTC

j_call: TRBJ2-5
v_call: TRBV12-5
d_call: .
clone_size: .
cdr3_aa: CASGLTGQKETQYF
cdr3_nt: TGTGCTAGTGGTTTGACCGGGCAAAAAGAGACCCAGTACTTC

j_call: TRBJ1-2
v_call: TRBV3-1
d_call: TRBD1
clone_size: .
cdr3_aa: CASSQWRAGQGYGYTF
cdr3_nt: TGTGCCAGCAGCCAATGGCGTGCGGGACAGGGCTATGGCTACACCTTC

j_call: TRBJ1-1
v_call: TRBV7-2
d_call: .
clone_size: .
cdr3_aa: CASSFRRDTGAFF
cdr3_nt: TGTGCCAGCAGCTTTCGTCGAGACACTGGAGCTTTCTTT

j_call: TRBJ2-5
v_call: TRBV12-5
d_call: .
clone_size: .
cdr3_aa: CASGLDLQETQYF
cdr3_nt: TGTGCTAGTGGTTTAGACTTGCAAGAGACCCAGTACTTC

j_call: TRBJ2-7
v_call: TRBV4-1
d_call: .
clone_size: .
cdr3_aa: CASSHPEGEQYF
cdr3_nt: TGCGCCAGCAGCCATCCTGAGGGAGAGCAGTACTTC

j_call: TRBJ2-1
v_call: TRBV5-6
d_call: .
clone_size: few
cdr3_aa: CASSLVAASPIHNEQFF
cdr3_nt: TGTGCCAGCAGCTTGGTGGCTGCTAGCCCCATTCACAATGAGCAGTTCTTC

j_call: TRBJ2-7
v_call: TRBV27
d_call: .
clone_size: .
cdr3_aa: CASSPDRGMYEQYF
cdr3_nt: TGTGCCAGTAGCCCCGACCGGGGGATGTACGAGCAGTACTTC

j_call: TRBJ2-5
v_call: TRBV27
d_call: TRBD2
clone_size: many
cdr3_aa: CASSSGLVETQYF
cdr3_nt: TGTGCCAGCAGTTCGGGACTAGTCGAGACCCAGTACTTC

j_call: TRBJ2-7
v_call: TRBV24-1
d_call: TRBD2
clone_size: .
cdr3_aa: CATSDRQGGLAGPYNEQYF
cdr3_nt: TGTGCCACCAGTGACCGCCAGGGGGGACTAGCGGGACCCTACAATGAGCAGTACTTC

j_call: TRBJ1-5
v_call: TRBV3-1
d_call: .
clone_size: .
cdr3_aa: CASSLGQGPGGPQHF
cdr3_nt: TGTGCCAGCAGCCTGGGTCAGGGGCCTGGGGGGCCCCAGCATTTT

j_call: TRBJ2-7
v_call: TRBV20-1
d_call: TRBD2
clone_size: few
cdr3_aa: CSARVPGLVTYEQYF
cdr3_nt: TGCAGTGCTAGAGTACCGGGACTAGTGACCTACGAGCAGTACTTC

j_call: TRBJ2-6
v_call: TRBV28
d_call: .
clone_size: .
cdr3_aa: CASRRPSSGANVLTF
cdr3_nt: TGTGCCAGCAGGAGGCCGAGCTCTGGGGCCAACGTCCTGACTTTC

j_call: TRBJ2-5
v_call: TRBV29-1
d_call: TRBD1
clone_size: .
cdr3_aa: CSVEIPGQSASGQYF
cdr3_nt: TGCAGCGTTGAAATTCCGGGACAGTCAGCCTCCGGGCAGTACTTC

j_call: TRBJ2-1
v_call: TRBV20-1
d_call: TRBD2
clone_size: .
cdr3_aa: CSAREVAGVLNEQFF
cdr3_nt: TGCAGTGCTAGAGAAGTAGCGGGAGTTTTAAATGAGCAGTTCTTC

j_call: TRBJ2-6
v_call: TRBV12-3/TRBV12-4
d_call: TRBD1
clone_size: .
cdr3_aa: CASSPSGQGLPGANVLTF
cdr3_nt: TGTGCCAGCAGCCCCTCCGGACAGGGGTTACCTGGGGCCAACGTCCTGACTTTC

j_call: TRBJ2-5
v_call: TRBV15
d_call: .
clone_size: .
cdr3_aa: CATSRDLGQGKTQYF
cdr3_nt: TGTGCCACCAGCAGAGATCTAGGGCAGGGAAAGACCCAGTACTTC

j_call: TRBJ2-1
v_call: TRBV28
d_call: .
clone_size: .
cdr3_aa: CASSLGKQAQFF
cdr3_nt: TGTGCCAGCAGTTTAGGGAAGCAGGCGCAGTTCTTC

j_call: TRBJ2-7
v_call: TRBV7-9
d_call: .
clone_size: few
cdr3_aa: CASSDSAGGSYEQYF
cdr3_nt: TGTGCCAGCAGCGACTCGGCGGGTGGGTCCTACGAGCAGTACTTC

j_call: TRBJ1-3
v_call: TRBV7-2
d_call: .
clone_size: .
cdr3_aa: CASSLTKADTIYF
cdr3_nt: TGTGCCAGCAGCTTAACAAAGGCGGACACCATATATTTT